The text below deals with one T cell receptor beta chain. This clonotype was detected only a few times. Which antigen it targets is not known. Base qualities are not provided; no much larger clone lies one nucleotide away. Receptor amplification or capture employed 5' RACE. The sequencer listed for this sample is Illumina HiSeq 2500. The second PCR ran for roughly 6 to 11 cycles and used a J-beta primer mix along with a sample-barcoded 5' primer. Each TCR beta cDNA molecule received a unique molecular identifier from a template-switch 5' adaptor carrying 12 random nucleotides. Each sample yielded at least 3 million CDR3-containing paired-end reads. First-strand cDNA was synthesized from all RNA with the Mint cDNA synthesis kit, primed by a TRBC-specific oligonucleotide. Following uracil-DNA glycosylase treatment, all cDNA underwent a first 18-cycle PCR with the universal primers M1SS and BC2_uni_R. Regarding the original processing steps: Each sample was normalized by randomly selecting 1 million high-quality reads, each carrying a distinct molecular identifier. Reads sharing molecular identifiers were discarded rather than binned into consensus sequences. MiTCR, set to a Q25 quality threshold and the strictest error-elimination algorithm, was used for CDR3 identification, clonotype clustering and error correction. Lower-bound total TCR beta diversity was estimated with a nonparametric unseen species model using Euler transformation. TCRdb's own reprocessing of the public reads used fastp at Q25 and MiXCR and kept productive beta chains. A single entry per CDR3 protein holds the most common genes and DNA from its merged rows. The V and J calls were determined by TCRdb, not by the authors. For this sample the table gives approximately 670,000 distinct CDR3 sequences, of which around 38% were detected only once. Of the sample, 30% is held by the ten largest clones.

These data originate in a study of blood T cells in healthy people across ages (dated by TCRdb to between 2014 and 2016). Some background on the complete study: Template switching captured roughly one uniquely barcoded TCR beta cDNA molecule per two T cells in model experiments. Age-related changes in TCR beta repertoire diversity were measured in the study by deep sequencing normalized with unique cDNA molecular identifiers. The donors were divided into four age groups: young (average approximately 17 years), middle-aged (about 40), aged (approximately 62) and long-lived (82). Donors of different ages were randomly distributed across sequencing lanes to avoid experimental bias. Using the same blood draw, the study looked at two additional independent replicas of 1 million unique cDNA reads for two donors, one aged 18 to 30 and the other aged 80 or older. The full study reports these points: Estimates of total diversity based on one million sequenced T cells were regarded as lower bounds and as underestimates. A strong correlation was found between observed TCR beta diversity and the percentage of naive T cells measured by flow cytometry. Because donor CMV infection status was unknown, age-related changes in expanded clonotypes were potentially confounded. Bulk unsorted PBMC profiling prevented conclusive comparison of naive and antigen-experienced compartments. Compared with the aged group, the long-lived group had more naive CD4+ T cells, fewer expanded clones and increased TCR diversity, suggesting age selection. As age increased, observed TCR beta diversity per million T cells dropped in a roughly linear way, and a significant reduction was already evident by age around 41.

Systemically healthy Caucasian individuals from Russia, approximately 39 in total and aged about 6 to 90 years, were included as donors. Approximately 9.3 milliliters of peripheral blood were collected from each donor into EDTA-treated Vacutainer tubes. Ficoll-Paque density-gradient centrifugation was used to isolate PBMCs, with at least 6 million obtained per sample. Trizol reagent was used to extract total RNA from PBMCs, with at least 5.5 micrograms per sample. The percentages of naive CD45RAhigh/CD27high T cells were determined by flow cytometry on a PBMC aliquot from every donor. Trimming accounts for 6 bases at V and 4 bases at J, while the number of junction bases matched to no gene is 15. CDR1 and CDR2 are read off the germline V gene (reference sequence) as DFQATT and SNEGSKA. Reading from cysteine to phenylalanine, the CDR3 counts 16 amino acids. CDR3 DNA is the only sequence kept; it has 48 bases, read in frame from the first base.

The material sequenced was blood. The sequence links TRBV20-1 to TRBJ2-3; 8 central bases correspond to TRBD2. The sequence came from a man older than 75 in good health. The CDR3 sequence is CSAENSPGGLADTQYF. Read as DNA, the sequence is TGCAGTGCAGAAAACTCGCCGGGGGGGCTCGCAGATACGCAGTATTTT.